This T cell receptor (beta chain) stems from a study of shared clonotypes between healthy human individuals. The table came from immunoSEQ multiplex PCR; TCRdb's copy has only in-frame clones and leaves some out. Altogether approximately 810,000 clones are present, more than 85% being singletons, with the ten largest covering less than 25%. Study-wide results and caveats: What rarefaction showed was incomplete sorted-subset sequencing despite large depth. Researchers found naive subsets generally carried larger estimated richness than memory subsets. About 5% was the fraction of naive CD4 clonotypes found shared across a few donors.

As to this clone: Its antigen is as yet unknown.

The naive CD8 subset, CD45RO-negative cells positively selected for CCR7, excluded terminally differentiated effector memory CD45RA+ cells. The sequenced sample was naive CD8+ T cells sorted from blood. This TCR came from a man aged 30 to 45 in good health.

In DNA, the CDR3 is TGTGCCAGCAGCGGGCGGGACAGTGATAATGAAAAACTGTTTTTT. Amino acid sequence: CASSGRDSDNEKLFF. V gene TRBV7-9 combines with J gene TRBJ1-4, with 7 bases that match TRBD1. Germline V lookup: CDR1 SEHNR, CDR2 FQNEAQ (reference sequence). The CDR3 contains 15 residues. The V gene end was trimmed by 5 bases and the J gene end by 4 bases; junction bases not matched to a gene: 7.